The rows below give T cell receptor beta chains drawn from one sample of a study of CD8+ T cells in alopecia areata. The protocol was immunoSEQ multiplex PCR, while the TCRdb copy is restricted to in-frame clones and leaves out a portion. The sample contains some 110,000 clones, roughly 69% of which appear only once. Sequenced sample: CD4+ T cells sorted from blood. All receptors come from a human donor in good health. CDR3s leave out the opening cysteine and the closing phenylalanine or tryptophan. Each record gives: V gene, D gene, clone size, J gene, CDR3 protein. D genes are given only for firm matches. Clone size is not always given. Where it is, it says once, few, many or a class for expanded clones.

v_gene: TRBV2; d_gene: NA; abundance: NA; j_gene: TRBJ1-2; CDR3aa: ASSERQGNGYT
v_gene: TRBV29-1; d_gene: NA; abundance: NA; j_gene: TRBJ1-1; CDR3aa: SVEPDGGVTEAF
v_gene: TRBV2; d_gene: NA; abundance: NA; j_gene: TRBJ2-7; CDR3aa: ASSPGAGEQY
v_gene: TRBV4-1; d_gene: TRBD1; abundance: few; j_gene: TRBJ2-5; CDR3aa: ASSPVTGGRAAQY
v_gene: TRBV14; d_gene: TRBD1; abundance: NA; j_gene: TRBJ2-6; CDR3aa: ASSQVGRGRANVLT
v_gene: TRBV13; d_gene: NA; abundance: few; j_gene: TRBJ1-1; CDR3aa: ASSQTRARGQSTEAF
v_gene: TRBV30; d_gene: NA; abundance: NA; j_gene: TRBJ1-3; CDR3aa: AWSHGGGNGNTIY
v_gene: TRBV30; d_gene: NA; abundance: NA; j_gene: TRBJ1-5; CDR3aa: AWSDSNQPQH
v_gene: TRBV30; d_gene: TRBD1; abundance: NA; j_gene: TRBJ1-4; CDR3aa: AWSVQGGEKLF
v_gene: TRBV2; d_gene: NA; abundance: NA; j_gene: TRBJ2-5; CDR3aa: ASSGQQRSQETQY
v_gene: TRBV21-1; d_gene: NA; abundance: few; j_gene: TRBJ1-4; CDR3aa: ASREKLF
v_gene: TRBV30; d_gene: TRBD1; abundance: NA; j_gene: TRBJ1-3; CDR3aa: AWSPGTGTSRGGNTIY
v_gene: TRBV5-1; d_gene: NA; abundance: NA; j_gene: TRBJ2-3; CDR3aa: ASSLGLGGGTDTQY
v_gene: TRBV25-1; d_gene: NA; abundance: NA; j_gene: TRBJ2-2; CDR3aa: ASSRGTANTGELF
v_gene: TRBV30; d_gene: NA; abundance: NA; j_gene: TRBJ1-5; CDR3aa: AWSVQVNQPQH
v_gene: TRBV25-1; d_gene: NA; abundance: NA; j_gene: TRBJ2-6; CDR3aa: ASRGRGANVLT
v_gene: TRBV7-9; d_gene: NA; abundance: NA; j_gene: TRBJ1-5; CDR3aa: ASSWGGGGNQPQH
v_gene: TRBV29-1; d_gene: NA; abundance: few; j_gene: TRBJ2-3; CDR3aa: SVNPTDTQY
v_gene: TRBV6-6; d_gene: NA; abundance: NA; j_gene: TRBJ1-2; CDR3aa: ASGWDYGYT
v_gene: TRBV28; d_gene: TRBD1; abundance: NA; j_gene: TRBJ1-4; CDR3aa: ASSSGGGPNEKLF
v_gene: TRBV4-1; d_gene: TRBD1; abundance: NA; j_gene: TRBJ1-1; CDR3aa: ASSRGQGMNTEAF
v_gene: TRBV6-5; d_gene: NA; abundance: NA; j_gene: TRBJ1-2; CDR3aa: ASSYSRGGYGYT
v_gene: TRBV7-6; d_gene: NA; abundance: NA; j_gene: TRBJ2-1; CDR3aa: ASRSANEQF
v_gene: TRBV7-8; d_gene: TRBD1; abundance: NA; j_gene: TRBJ1-1; CDR3aa: ASSLRERWGQRNTEAF